These 24 T cell receptor beta chains originate from one sample sequenced in a study of blood T cell dynamics during melanoma immunotherapy (dated by TCRdb to 2019 to 2021). Library preparation used the immunoSEQ multiplex PCR assay. In TCRdb, the immuneACCESS table is reduced to in-frame sequences with V and J assigned. These tables do not hold every clone; where another copy was compared, an unresolved V gene accounts for under half, and the others remain unexplained. For this sample the table gives around 13,000 clones, of which approximately 89% were detected only once. The ten largest clones capture about 3.7% of the sample. The sample's time point, from its label and the paper: pre-treatment baseline. The source material was blood, sampled from a patient treated with checkpoint blockade. The receptors stem from a human donor with melanoma.

The chain carries TRBV5-8 and TRBJ2-7; 7 positions agree with TRBD2. The CDR3 covers 15 residues. Germline V gene lookup returns CDR1 SGHTS and CDR2 YDEGEE. The V gene end was trimmed by 6 bases and the J gene end by 4 bases; junction bases not matched to a gene: 13. CDR3 sequence (DNA): TGTGCCAGCATCGGGGGAGGGCCGGGGACGTACGAGCAGTACTTC. Translation gives CASIGGGPGTYEQYF.

The rearrangement links TRBV4-1 to TRBJ2-1, with a tentative D call TRBD2 (5 bases). CDR3 size: 11 residues. Germline V gene sequence: CDR1 MGHRA, CDR2 YSYEKL. V was clipped by 2 bases and J by 15 bases, with 11 bases between them. As DNA, the CDR3 is TGCGCCAGCAGCCAAACGGGGAGAGTGTTCTTC. It encodes CASSQTGRVFF.

This clone was detected only once. This chain uses TRBV30 with TRBJ2-5, with D possibly being TRBD1 (5 bases). CDR3 length: 13 residues. CDR1 and CDR2 from the germline V gene are GTSNPN and SVGIG (reference sequence). The V and J ends lost 4 bases and 5 bases respectively, with 14 bases between them. The DNA for the CDR3 is TGTGCCTGGAAGGGGATGGCTTATGAGACCCAGTACTTC. This encodes CAWKGMAYETQYF.

In this sample, this clone turned up a few times. This chain links TRBV7-9 with TRBJ1-3; maybe TRBD1 (5 bases). Per the germline V gene, CDR1 is SEHNR and CDR2 is FQNEAQ (reference sequence). This CDR3 is built from 15 residues. Deletions cut 4 bases from V and 3 bases from J, with 13 bases between. CDR3 region: CASSSSGTVGNTIYF. CDR3 in DNA: TGTGCCAGCAGCTCAAGCGGGACCGTTGGAAACACCATATATTTT.

The V gene is TRBV10-3, the J gene TRBJ2-7; the D gene is possibly TRBD1 (6 bases). The CDR3 runs 15 residues. The germline V gene has CDR1 ENHRY and CDR2 SYGVKD. Trimming removed 2 bases at V and 3 bases at J, with 14 bases between. The CDR3 is CAISEVSRDNYEQYF. CDR3 bases: TGTGCCATCAGTGAGGTATCCCGGGACAACTACGAGCAGTACTTC.

The chain has TRBV18 and TRBJ1-4, with D uncertain. Per the germline V gene, CDR1 is KGHSH and CDR2 is LQKENI. Trimming shortened V by 3 bases and J by 4 bases, and 6 bases separated the two germline ends. The CDR3 is 13 amino acids. CDR3 sequence (DNA): TGTGCCAGCTCACCCGACCTTAATGAAAAACTGTTTTTT. Translated, it gives CASSPDLNEKLFF.

CDR3 protein: CSVGTGGSTDTQYF. The CDR3 DNA follows: TGCAGCGTCGGGACAGGCGGTAGCACAGATACGCAGTATTTT. This sequence joins TRBV29-1 and TRBJ2-3; 8 bases align to TRBD1. This CDR3 contains 14 residues. The germline gives CDR1 SQVTM, CDR2 ANQGSEA. V lost 6 bases, J lost 0 bases, and 5 bases stayed unmatched.

This chain links TRBV19 with TRBJ2-7, with D tentatively TRBD1 or TRBD2 (5 bases each). V gave up 3 bases and J gave up 3 bases, with 9 bases separating them. This CDR3 has 13 residues. Germline V gives CDR1 LNHDA, CDR2 SQIVND (reference sequence). CDR3 protein: CASSMGPYYEQYF. CDR3 nucleotides: TGTGCCAGTAGTATGGGACCATACTACGAGCAGTACTTC.

The V and J genes are TRBV7-8 and TRBJ1-4; D is undetermined. Trimming left V 1 base short and J 6 bases short, with 9 bases between. CDR1 is SGHVS and CDR2 is FQNEAQ in the germline V gene. The CDR3 is made up of 14 amino acids. CDR3 bases: TGTGCCAGCAGCTTAGGGAGGAGAGATGAAAAACTGTTTTTT. Translated: CASSLGRRDEKLFF. The full variable domain, its missing parts supplied by reference TRBV7-8 and TRBJ1-4, is GAGVSQSPRYKVAKRGQDVALRCDPISGHVSLFWYQQALGQGPEFLTYFQNEAQLDKSGLPSDRFFAERPEGSVSTLKIQRTQQEDSAVYLCASSLGRRDEKLFFGSGTQLSVL.

The chain recombines TRBV18 with TRBJ2-3, with 9 bases that match TRBD2. Germline V gene data show CDR1 as KGHSH and CDR2 as LQKENI. J lost 1 base, V lost 5 bases, and 7 bases had no gene match. The CDR3 totals 16 residues. The CDR3 loop is CASSRREGGGTDTQYF. The CDR3 DNA is TGTGCCAGCTCAAGGCGGGAGGGAGGAGGCACAGATACGCAGTATTTT.

The chain recombines TRBV5-8 with TRBJ2-2, with 10 nucleotides matching TRBD1. The CDR3 has 16 amino acids. With 2 bases clipped from V and 6 bases from J, the junction kept 7 bases outside the gene matches. Germline values: CDR1 SGHTS, CDR2 YDEGEE. The DNA of the CDR3 is TGTGCCAGCAGCTTCCTTCCGGGGACAGGGGCCGGGGAGCTGTTTTTT. This codes for CASSFLPGTGAGELFF.

The chain links TRBV29-1 to TRBJ1-3, with D possibly being TRBD1 (5 bases). Per the germline V gene, CDR1 is SQVTM and CDR2 is ANQGSEA. V lost 6 bases and J lost 2, with 8 bases in between. This CDR3 region has 12 residues. The CDR3 nucleotides are TGCAGCGTCTGGGGACCTGGAAACACCATATATTTT. It translates to CSVWGPGNTIYF.

The V call is TRBV7-9, the J call TRBJ2-1; TRBD2 matches 11 bases. The J segment lost 7 bases and the V segment lost 3 bases, leaving 2 bases of the junction unmatched. CDR1 is SEHNR and CDR2 is FQNEAQ in the germline V gene (reference sequence). The CDR3 is made up of 14 amino acids. The CDR3 DNA follows: TGTGCCAGCAGCTTTTCTAGCGGGAGGAATGAGCAGTTCTTC. Residues: CASSFSSGRNEQFF.

The V call is TRBV25-1, the J call TRBJ2-3; no firm D call. Trimming removed 6 bases at V and 6 bases at J, with 10 bases between. CDR1 and CDR2 from the germline V gene are MGHDK and SYGVNS. The CDR3 runs to 12 residues. The CDR3 is CASSRTEDTQYF. As DNA, the CDR3 is TGTGCCAGCAGCCGAACAGAGGATACGCAGTATTTT.

V is TRBV7-8 and J is TRBJ1-4; D is ambiguous. The CDR3 runs to 14 residues. Germline CDR1 and CDR2: SGHVS and FQNEAQ. Trimming cost V 1 base and J 8 bases, with 11 bases left between them. The CDR3 DNA sequence: TGTGCCAGCAGCTTAGGGGGTATGGCCGAAAAACTGTTTTTT. Protein: CASSLGGMAEKLFF.

This clone was counted a few times. The rearrangement joins TRBV19 to TRBJ1-5; D is unresolved. The V end was cut by 7 bases, the J end by 3 bases, with 16 bases between. The CDR3 runs to 15 residues. In germline, CDR1 is LNHDA, CDR2 SQIVND (reference sequence). The CDR3 bases are TGTGCCAGTAATGAGCCGGGAGGCGACAATCAGCCCCAGCATTTT. This gives the protein CASNEPGGDNQPQHF.

This chain connects TRBV7-3 to TRBJ2-1, with no clear D. Trimming took off 0 bases at V and 0 bases at J, with 12 bases between the two ends. This CDR3 has 17 amino acids. Germline CDR1 reads SGHTA; CDR2 reads FQGTGA. The CDR3 DNA reads TGTGCCAGCAGCTTAACGTTCGACACCAGCTCCTACAATGAGCAGTTCTTC. Translating it yields CASSLTFDTSSYNEQFF.

This chain links TRBV27 with TRBJ2-7; 9 bases line up with TRBD2. Germline V gene lookup returns CDR1 MNHEY and CDR2 SMNVEV (reference sequence). This CDR3 spans 14 amino acids. With V trimmed by 5 bases and J by 1 base, 3 bases remained unmatched. CDR3 sequence: CASSPTSGSYEQYF. As DNA, the CDR3 is TGTGCCAGCAGTCCGACTAGCGGTTCCTACGAGCAGTACTTC.

The chain has TRBV9 and TRBJ2-5, with TRBD1 matching 8 bases. V lost 0 bases to trimming and J lost 5 bases; unmatched junction nucleotides: 0. This CDR3 spans 13 amino acids. In germline, CDR1 is SGDLS, CDR2 YYNGEE. CDR3 sequence reads: CASSVGQGETQYF. In DNA, the CDR3 is TGTGCCAGCAGCGTAGGACAGGGGGAGACCCAGTACTTC. The complete variable domain, with remaining parts taken from reference TRBV9 and TRBJ2-5, reads DSGVTQTPKHLITATGQRVTLRCSPRSGDLSVYWYQQSLDQGLQFLIQYYNGEERAKGNILERFSAQQFPDLHSELNLSSLELGDSALYFCASSVGQGETQYFGPGTRLLVL.

The chain employs TRBV25-1 and TRBJ1-4; D uncertain. This CDR3 region has 13 residues. V lost 2 bases and J lost 6, with 7 bases in between. Germline V gene data show CDR1 as MGHDK and CDR2 as SYGVNS. As DNA, the CDR3 is TGTGCCAGCAGTGAAAGGGTCTATGAAAAACTGTTTTTT. Translated: CASSERVYEKLFF.

This clone was counted a few times. The gene calls are TRBV13 and TRBJ2-3; D not certain. Germline-derived CDR1 and CDR2 are PRHDT and FYEKMQ (reference sequence). V was shortened by 4 bases and J by 5 bases, with 16 bases between the two germline ends. The length of the CDR3 is 15 residues. For the CDR3, the DNA is TGTGCCAGCAGCTCAAAGGGCGCACTGGTAGATACGCAGTATTTT. Its translation is CASSSKGALVDTQYF.

The chain employs TRBV5-1 and TRBJ2-3, with TRBD1 matching 8 bases. Germline-derived CDR1 and CDR2 are SGHRS and YFSETQ. CDR3 size: 15 residues. J gave up 5 bases and V 0 bases, and 5 bases lay outside the gene matches. CDR3 sequence reads: CASSLARGRGDTQYF. The CDR3 DNA sequence: TGCGCCAGCAGCTTGGCCAGGGGGCGAGGAGATACGCAGTATTTT.

V is TRBV4-1 and J is TRBJ2-7; D might be TRBD2 (6 bases). Trimming shortened V by 4 bases and J by 3 bases, and 22 bases separated the two germline ends. The germline V gene encodes CDR1 MGHRA and CDR2 YSYEKL. The CDR3 is 17 amino acids. For the CDR3, the DNA is TGCGCCAGCAGCCCTTACGGGGGAGGCGCAGGCGGCTACGAGCAGTACTTC. This codes for CASSPYGGGAGGYEQYF.

The V gene is TRBV7-2, the J gene TRBJ2-2; 10 bases agree with TRBD1. Trimming cost V 1 base and J 4 bases; bases outside gene matches: 6. This CDR3 has 17 residues. Germline CDR1 reads SGHTA; CDR2 reads FQGNSA. The CDR3 nucleotides are TGTGCCAGCAGCTTAGGGACAGGGGGGAAACGCACCGGGGAGCTGTTTTTT. It codes for CASSLGTGGKRTGELFF.